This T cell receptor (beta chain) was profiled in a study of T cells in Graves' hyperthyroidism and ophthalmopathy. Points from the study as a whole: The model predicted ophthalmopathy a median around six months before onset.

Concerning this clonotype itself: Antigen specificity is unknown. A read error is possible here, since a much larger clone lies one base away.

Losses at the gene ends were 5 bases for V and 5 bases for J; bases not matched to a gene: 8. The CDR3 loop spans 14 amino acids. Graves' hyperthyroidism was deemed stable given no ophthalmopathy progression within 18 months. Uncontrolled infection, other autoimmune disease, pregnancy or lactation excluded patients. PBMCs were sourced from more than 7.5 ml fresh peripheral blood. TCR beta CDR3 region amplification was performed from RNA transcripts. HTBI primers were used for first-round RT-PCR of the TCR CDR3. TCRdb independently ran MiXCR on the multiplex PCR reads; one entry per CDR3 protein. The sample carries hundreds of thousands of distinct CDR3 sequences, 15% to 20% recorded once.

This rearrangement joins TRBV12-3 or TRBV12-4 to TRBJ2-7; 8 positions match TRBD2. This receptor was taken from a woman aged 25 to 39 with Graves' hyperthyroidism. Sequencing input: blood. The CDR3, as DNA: TGTGCCAGCAGTCCTAGCGGGCAAGCCCACGAGCAGTACTTC. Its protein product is CASSPSGQAHEQYF.